This is a list of T cell receptor beta chains from one sample in a study of cytomegalovirus exposure and HLA in healthy donors. TCRdb keeps only in-frame clones here, not all; method: immunoSEQ multiplex PCR. Its clone listing holds approximately 110,000 clones. Sequencing used PBMCs. These receptors were taken from a man aged 25-45 years in good health and CMV-seronegative. Each CDR3 is given with its conserved first and last residue. Fields, in order: V gene, D gene, J gene, CDR3 protein, CDR3 DNA. A D gene is named only where the DNA matches it firmly.

TRBV7-9	NA	TRBJ2-7	CASKGGFDYEQYF	TGTGCCAGCAAGGGCGGTTTTGACTACGAGCAGTACTTC
TRBV28	NA	TRBJ2-3	CASSLWGRGTDTQYF	TGTGCCAGCAGTTTATGGGGTCGGGGCACAGATACGCAGTATTTT
TRBV7-2	TRBD2	TRBJ2-7	CASSPHSGTSGSEQYF	TGTGCCAGCAGCCCTCATTCCGGGACTAGCGGGAGCGAGCAGTACTTC
TRBV28	TRBD2	TRBJ2-2	CASSPGLANTGELFF	TGTGCCAGCAGTCCCGGACTAGCGAACACCGGGGAGCTGTTTTTT
TRBV4-2	TRBD2	TRBJ2-2	CASSQSGVNTGELFF	TGTGCCAGCAGCCAGAGCGGGGTGAACACCGGGGAGCTGTTTTTT
TRBV6-4	TRBD2	TRBJ2-2	CASNAGGDTGELFF	TGTGCCAGCAACGCGGGAGGGGACACCGGGGAGCTGTTTTTT
TRBV7-3	NA	TRBJ2-5	CASSLSGGRETQYF	TGTGCCAGCAGCTTATCGGGGGGCCGGGAGACCCAGTACTTC
TRBV29-1	NA	TRBJ2-6	CSVRGAGANVLTF	TGCAGCGTCCGGGGAGCTGGGGCCAACGTCCTGACTTTC
TRBV2	TRBD1	TRBJ2-3	CASRPTGGRTDTQYF	TGTGCCAGCAGACCTACAGGGGGCAGGACAGATACGCAGTATTTT
TRBV19	TRBD1	TRBJ2-5	CASSIDRQGETQYF	TGTGCCAGTAGTATAGACCGACAGGGAGAGACCCAGTACTTC
TRBV5-1	TRBD1	TRBJ1-1	CASSLAGTGSGNAEAFF	TGCGCCAGCAGCTTGGCAGGGACAGGGTCTGGGAACGCTGAAGCTTTCTTT
TRBV30	NA	TRBJ1-1	CAWSPSPGMNTEAFF	TGTGCCTGGAGCCCTTCCCCGGGGATGAACACTGAAGCTTTCTTT
TRBV13	NA	TRBJ2-3	CASSLLWERDTQYF	TGTGCCAGCAGCTTACTGTGGGAGCGGGATACGCAGTATTTT
TRBV27	TRBD2	TRBJ2-3	CASSRAGAVDTQYF	TGTGCCAGCAGTAGAGCGGGGGCTGTGGATACGCAGTATTTT
TRBV7-6	NA	TRBJ1-1	CASSLKGGTEAFF	TGTGCCAGCAGCTTAAAAGGGGGAACTGAAGCTTTCTTT
TRBV29-1	TRBD1	TRBJ2-6	CSAAFGTGTSGANVLTF	TGCAGCGCCGCCTTCGGGACAGGGACCTCTGGGGCCAACGTCCTGACTTTC
TRBV29-1	NA	TRBJ2-7	CSVGGDSRSYEQYF	TGCAGCGTTGGGGGGGACAGCCGCTCCTACGAGCAGTACTTC
TRBV4-2	TRBD2	TRBJ2-2	CASSQERPGLAERGGTGELFF	TGTGCCAGCAGCCAAGAACGGCCGGGACTAGCGGAGAGGGGGGGCACCGGGGAGCTGTTTTTT
TRBV5-1	NA	TRBJ2-1	CASSLGLNNEQFF	TGCGCCAGCAGCTTGGGACTCAACAATGAGCAGTTCTTC
TRBV6-6	NA	TRBJ1-1	CASSRAQAFF	TGTGCCAGCAGCCGAGCTCAAGCTTTCTTT
TRBV19	NA	TRBJ2-3	CASSIMATDLNTQYF	TGTGCCAGTAGTATTATGGCTACAGATTTAAATACGCAGTATTTT
TRBV27	TRBD2	TRBJ2-1	CASSLAGGLDEQFF	TGTGCCAGCAGTCTAGCGGGAGGGTTGGATGAGCAGTTCTTC
TRBV10-3	NA	TRBJ1-1	CAISGRANTEAFF	TGTGCCATCAGTGGAAGAGCGAACACTGAAGCTTTCTTT
TRBV4-3	TRBD2	TRBJ2-7	CASSPGTSGSYEQYF	TGCGCCAGCAGCCCGGGGACTAGCGGGAGTTACGAGCAGTACTTC
TRBV6-6	TRBD1	TRBJ1-2	CASTQTGGAFGYTF	TGTGCCAGCACCCAAACAGGGGGCGCGTTTGGCTACACCTTC
TRBV19	NA	TRBJ2-3	CASTPNAQGSDTQYF	TGTGCCAGTACTCCCAACGCCCAGGGATCCGATACGCAGTATTTT
TRBV7-9	TRBD2	TRBJ2-7	CASSRPGLAGETYEQYF	TGTGCCAGCAGCCGACCAGGACTAGCGGGAGAGACCTACGAGCAGTACTTC
TRBV30	NA	TRBJ1-1	CAWSVASEAFF	TGTGCCTGGAGTGTAGCGTCTGAAGCTTTCTTT
TRBV5-1	NA	TRBJ2-5	CASSLGGGPETQYF	TGCGCCAGCAGCTTGGGTGGCGGCCCGGAGACCCAGTACTTC
TRBV4-2	TRBD2	TRBJ2-3	CASSPRPGRVFTDTQYF	TGTGCCAGCAGTCCACGCCCCGGGAGGGTATTCACAGATACGCAGTATTTT
TRBV20-1	TRBD1	TRBJ2-3	CSASDRGTQYF	TGCAGTGCGAGCGACAGGGGGACGCAGTATTTT
TRBV7-3	NA	TRBJ2-5	CASSSAGRGQETQYF	TGTGCCAGCAGCTCCGCGGGGCGGGGCCAAGAGACCCAGTACTTC
TRBV19	TRBD2	TRBJ2-1	CASSHGTSGRVGDEQFF	TGTGCCAGTAGTCACGGGACTAGCGGGAGGGTGGGGGATGAGCAGTTCTTC
TRBV30	TRBD1	TRBJ1-5	CALQGAGVAQHF	TGTGCCTTGCAGGGGGCTGGTGTGGCCCAGCATTTT
TRBV11-3	TRBD2	TRBJ2-1	CASSSFGLAGGNEQFF	TGTGCCAGCAGCTCCTTTGGACTAGCGGGAGGGAATGAGCAGTTCTTC
TRBV5-1	TRBD1	TRBJ1-4	CASSLGQGAGEKLFF	TGCGCCAGCAGCTTGGGACAGGGGGCCGGTGAAAAACTGTTTTTT
TRBV10-3	NA	TRBJ2-7	CATQSFHILGAYEQYF	TGTGCCACACAATCGTTCCACATACTCGGAGCCTACGAGCAGTACTTC
TRBV7-2	NA	TRBJ1-1	CASSLAYGGWTEAFF	TGTGCCAGCAGCTTAGCGTACGGGGGTTGGACTGAAGCTTTCTTT
TRBV25-1	TRBD1	TRBJ1-1	CASSRNPGQGRAEAFF	TGTGCCAGCAGCAGGAACCCGGGACAGGGGCGGGCTGAAGCTTTCTTT
TRBV7-9	NA	TRBJ1-5	CASSLQGWPQHF	TGTGCCAGCAGCCTCCAGGGGTGGCCCCAGCATTTT
TRBV9	NA	TRBJ1-4	CASSPGGGRFEKLFF	TGTGCCAGCAGCCCCGGCGGGGGGCGCTTCGAAAAACTGTTTTTT
TRBV25-1	NA	TRBJ1-4	CASSEYGGRGEKLFF	TGTGCCAGCAGTGAATATGGGGGCCGTGGGGAAAAACTGTTTTTT
TRBV4-1	NA	TRBJ2-4	CASSETSGTLLAKNIQYF	TGCGCCAGCAGTGAAACCTCCGGGACTTTACTAGCCAAAAACATTCAGTACTTC
TRBV19	TRBD1	TRBJ2-1	CASSIGTGGGNEQFF	TGTGCCAGTAGTATAGGGACAGGGGGTGGCAATGAGCAGTTCTTC
TRBV5-6	NA	TRBJ1-3	CASSLGSEGGNTIYF	TGTGCCAGCAGCCTGGGAAGCGAAGGAGGAAACACCATATATTTT
TRBV5-4	TRBD1	TRBJ1-1	CASSKNRGQTEAFF	TGTGCCAGCAGCAAGAACAGGGGACAGACTGAAGCTTTCTTT